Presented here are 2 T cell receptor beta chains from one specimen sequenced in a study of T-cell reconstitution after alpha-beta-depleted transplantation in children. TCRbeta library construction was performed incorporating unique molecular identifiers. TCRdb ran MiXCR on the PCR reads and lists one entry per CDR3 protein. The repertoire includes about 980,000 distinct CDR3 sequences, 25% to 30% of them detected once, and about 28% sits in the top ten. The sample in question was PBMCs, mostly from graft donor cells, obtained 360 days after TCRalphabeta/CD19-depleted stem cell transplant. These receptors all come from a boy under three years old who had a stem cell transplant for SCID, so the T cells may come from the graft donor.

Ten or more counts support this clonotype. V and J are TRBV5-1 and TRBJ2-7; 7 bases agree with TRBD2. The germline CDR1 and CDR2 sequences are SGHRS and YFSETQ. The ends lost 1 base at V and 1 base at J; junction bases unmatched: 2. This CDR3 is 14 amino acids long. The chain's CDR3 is CASSLIGGSYEQYF. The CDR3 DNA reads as TGCGCCAGCAGCTTGATCGGGGGGTCCTACGAGCAGTACTTC.

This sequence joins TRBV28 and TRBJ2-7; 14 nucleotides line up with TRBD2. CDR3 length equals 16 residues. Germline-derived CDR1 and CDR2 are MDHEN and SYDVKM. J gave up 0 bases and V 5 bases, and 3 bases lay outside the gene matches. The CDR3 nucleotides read TGTGCCAGCAGTGGGACTAGCGGGGGTGACTCCTACGAGCAGTACTTC. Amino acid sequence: CASSGTSGGDSYEQYF.